This TCR beta chain was sequenced during a study of T cells in localized non-small cell lung cancer. General study points: Longer overall survival was linked to higher blood T cell density. Median approximately 50 top-100 tumor clones were shared with paired adjacent lung.

Germline V lookup: CDR1 MDHEN, CDR2 SYDVKM. The V and J ends lost 5 bases and 4 bases respectively, with 14 bases between them. This CDR3 comprises 14 residues. Only in-frame clones appear in the TCRdb table, and some are missing; sequencing was by immunoSEQ multiplex PCR. The sample records about 3,500 clones, 15% to 25% being singletons. With respect to this clone: No antigen is known for it.

The origin of this receptor is a female donor of 60 years or more with stage II lung adenocarcinoma. The sequences come from lung tumor tissue, collected before any cancer treatment. V is TRBV28 and J is TRBJ1-1; D may be TRBD1 (5 bases). The CDR3 bases are TGTGCCAGCAGTCCAGGGCAGTGGGGCACTGAAGCTTTCTTT. As protein: CASSPGQWGTEAFF.